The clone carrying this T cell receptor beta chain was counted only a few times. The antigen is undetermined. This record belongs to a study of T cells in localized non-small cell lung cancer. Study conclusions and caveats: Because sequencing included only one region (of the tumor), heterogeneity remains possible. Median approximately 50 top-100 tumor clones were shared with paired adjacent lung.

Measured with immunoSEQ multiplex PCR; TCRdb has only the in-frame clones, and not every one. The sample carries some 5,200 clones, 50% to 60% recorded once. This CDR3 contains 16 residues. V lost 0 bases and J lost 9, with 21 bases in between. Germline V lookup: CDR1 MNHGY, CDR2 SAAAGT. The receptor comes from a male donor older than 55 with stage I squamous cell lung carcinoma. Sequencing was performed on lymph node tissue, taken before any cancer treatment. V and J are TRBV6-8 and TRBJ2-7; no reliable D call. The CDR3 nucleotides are TGTGCCAGCAGTTACTCGATGGACCCAGGTAGGGTCGTGCAGTACTTC. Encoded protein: CASSYSMDPGRVVQYF.